This section outlines one TCR beta chain sequence together with its context. Trimming stripped 4 bases from V and 6 bases from J, with 18 bases between. The CDR3 has 15 amino acids. The record originates from a study of regulatory T cells in long-lasting Graves disease. To make TCR beta libraries, researchers used iRepertoire HTBI primers and Arm-PCR of CDR3 regions. Original data processing: Detected in the samples were roughly 60 TRBV and 14 to 15 TRBJ segments. Each CDR3 protein gets one entry after TCRdb re-called the multiplex PCR reads with MiXCR. The V and J calls and clone size come from TCRdb's table, not from the authors' own analysis. The sample gives approximately 440,000 distinct CDR3 sequences, 20% to 30% of which show up once; roughly 26% is in the top ten. Time point reported: persistent/refractory GD, antithyroid drugs over 5 years with positive TRAb. The TCR library was made from RNA extracted from PBMCs.

This chain links TRBV12-3 or TRBV12-4 with TRBJ1-1, with D possibly being TRBD1 (6 bases). The receptor was isolated from a female donor with Graves disease. The sample here was peripheral blood mononuclear cells (PBMCs), taken when the disease was refractory, from a patient treated with antithyroid drugs. Here the CDR3 reads CASSSDRVEQPEAFF. CDR3 DNA: TGTGCCAGCAGTTCGGACAGAGTAGAGCAACCTGAAGCTTTCTTT.